These T cell receptor beta chains were read from a single sample in a study of radiation and T cells in renal cell carcinoma. The protocol was immunoSEQ multiplex PCR, while the TCRdb copy is restricted to in-frame clones and leaves out a portion. The table includes 100,000 to 150,000 clones, roughly 91% detected once. Sequencing was performed on blood, taken from a patient whose treatment included radiotherapy and nephrectomy. The receptors here all came from a woman in her seventies with renal cell carcinoma. Both conserved end residues are part of each CDR3. D genes are given only for firm matches. Clone sizes are given selectively: once, few, many, or a class where the clone is expanded.

clone size: -
CDR3 length: 14
V gene: TRBV2
J gene: TRBJ1-2
D gene: TRBD1
CDR3 protein: CASRAGGVSYGYTF
CDR3 DNA: TGTGCCAGCAGGGCAGGGGGCGTAAGCTATGGCTACACCTTC

clone size: -
CDR3 length: 11
V gene: TRBV20-1
J gene: TRBJ2-7
D gene: -
CDR3 protein: CSAQQSHEQYF
CDR3 DNA: TGCAGTGCTCAACAGAGTCACGAGCAGTACTTC

clone size: -
CDR3 length: 13
V gene: TRBV11-2
J gene: TRBJ2-7
D gene: TRBD2
CDR3 protein: CASRLASSYEQYF
CDR3 DNA: TGTGCTAGTAGACTAGCCAGCTCCTACGAGCAGTACTTC

clone size: -
CDR3 length: 12
V gene: TRBV2
J gene: TRBJ1-2
D gene: -
CDR3 protein: CASSEAYRDTSF
CDR3 DNA: TGTGCCAGCAGTGAAGCGTACCGGGACACCTCCTTC

clone size: -
CDR3 length: 15
V gene: TRBV19
J gene: TRBJ2-1
D gene: TRBD1
CDR3 protein: CASSTRQGSYNEQFF
CDR3 DNA: TGTGCCAGTAGTACACGACAGGGCTCCTACAATGAGCAGTTCTTC

clone size: -
CDR3 length: 15
V gene: TRBV11-1
J gene: TRBJ2-7
D gene: -
CDR3 protein: CASSSGTFGSYEQYF
CDR3 DNA: TGTGCCAGCAGCTCAGGGACATTCGGCTCCTACGAGCAGTACTTC

clone size: -
CDR3 length: 14
V gene: TRBV10-3
J gene: TRBJ2-7
D gene: -
CDR3 protein: CAISPRDTSYEQYF
CDR3 DNA: TGTGCCATCAGCCCTAGGGACACCAGCTACGAGCAGTACTTC

clone size: once
CDR3 length: 17
V gene: TRBV27
J gene: TRBJ1-4
D gene: TRBD1
CDR3 protein: CASSFPDRYTTNEKLFF
CDR3 DNA: TGTGCCAGCAGTTTCCCGGACAGGTATACAACTAATGAAAAACTGTTTTTT

clone size: -
CDR3 length: 14
V gene: TRBV4-3
J gene: TRBJ2-7
D gene: -
CDR3 protein: CASSQERQIYEQYF
CDR3 DNA: TGCGCCAGCAGCCAAGAGCGGCAGATCTACGAGCAGTACTTC

clone size: -
CDR3 length: 16
V gene: TRBV6-5
J gene: TRBJ1-3
D gene: -
CDR3 protein: CASSYKAGLSGNTIYF
CDR3 DNA: TGTGCCAGCAGTTACAAGGCAGGGCTCTCTGGAAACACCATATATTTT

clone size: -
CDR3 length: 15
V gene: TRBV7-2
J gene: TRBJ1-2
D gene: -
CDR3 protein: CASSPSPSGIYGYTF
CDR3 DNA: TGTGCCAGCAGCCCTAGCCCGTCGGGGATTTACGGCTACACCTTC

clone size: -
CDR3 length: 13
V gene: TRBV5-1
J gene: TRBJ1-3
D gene: -
CDR3 protein: CASSQGSGNTIYF
CDR3 DNA: TGCGCCAGCAGCCAGGGATCTGGAAACACCATATATTTT

clone size: -
CDR3 length: 18
V gene: TRBV5-1
J gene: TRBJ2-1
D gene: TRBD2
CDR3 protein: CASSPGLAGGLVYNEQFF
CDR3 DNA: TGCGCCAGCAGCCCGGGACTAGCGGGGGGCCTAGTCTACAATGAGCAGTTCTTC

clone size: -
CDR3 length: 15
V gene: TRBV7-9
J gene: TRBJ2-7
D gene: -
CDR3 protein: CASSTRDGAEYEQYF
CDR3 DNA: TGTGCCAGCAGCACCCGGGACGGCGCCGAGTACGAGCAGTACTTC

clone size: -
CDR3 length: 12
V gene: TRBV6-4
J gene: TRBJ1-1
D gene: -
CDR3 protein: CASNRKGTEAFF
CDR3 DNA: TGTGCCAGCAATCGGAAGGGCACTGAAGCTTTCTTT

clone size: few
CDR3 length: 15
V gene: TRBV10-3
J gene: TRBJ2-7
D gene: -
CDR3 protein: CAISESFGSTYEQYF
CDR3 DNA: TGTGCCATCAGTGAGTCGTTTGGTAGCACCTACGAGCAGTACTTC

clone size: -
CDR3 length: 15
V gene: TRBV5-1
J gene: TRBJ2-1
D gene: -
CDR3 protein: CASSLMGGRGAEQFF
CDR3 DNA: TGCGCCAGCAGCCTTATGGGCGGTCGGGGGGCTGAGCAGTTCTTC

clone size: -
CDR3 length: 15
V gene: TRBV9
J gene: TRBJ2-3
D gene: -
CDR3 protein: CASSVGAVGKDTQYF
CDR3 DNA: TGTGCCAGCAGCGTAGGGGCTGTCGGAAAAGATACGCAGTATTTT

clone size: -
CDR3 length: 12
V gene: TRBV28
J gene: TRBJ1-6
D gene: -
CDR3 protein: CASSLSNSPLHF
CDR3 DNA: TGTGCCAGCAGTTTGTCTAATTCACCCCTCCACTTT

clone size: few
CDR3 length: 15
V gene: TRBV5-1
J gene: TRBJ2-3
D gene: TRBD2
CDR3 protein: CASSLERGDTDTQYF
CDR3 DNA: TGCGCCAGCAGCTTGGAGCGGGGGGACACAGATACGCAGTATTTT

clone size: -
CDR3 length: 14
V gene: TRBV10-3
J gene: TRBJ1-5
D gene: -
CDR3 protein: CAISESALRMAQHF
CDR3 DNA: TGTGCCATCAGTGAGTCTGCGCTGAGAATGGCCCAGCATTTT

clone size: -
CDR3 length: 16
V gene: TRBV9
J gene: TRBJ2-7
D gene: TRBD1
CDR3 protein: CASSVGAGQGIYEQYF
CDR3 DNA: TGTGCCAGCAGCGTAGGTGCGGGACAGGGAATCTACGAGCAGTACTTC

clone size: -
CDR3 length: 15
V gene: TRBV5-1
J gene: TRBJ2-1
D gene: -
CDR3 protein: CASSPRPLSYNEQFF
CDR3 DNA: TGCGCCAGCAGCCCTCGGCCACTCTCCTACAATGAGCAGTTCTTC

clone size: -
CDR3 length: 15
V gene: TRBV5-1
J gene: TRBJ1-1
D gene: TRBD1
CDR3 protein: CASSLAGQVNTEAFF
CDR3 DNA: TGCGCCAGCAGCTTGGCCGGACAGGTCAACACTGAAGCTTTCTTT

clone size: -
CDR3 length: 15
V gene: TRBV5-6
J gene: TRBJ1-2
D gene: -
CDR3 protein: CASSLMEGMGWGYTF
CDR3 DNA: TGTGCCAGCAGCTTGATGGAAGGGATGGGTTGGGGCTACACCTTC

clone size: -
CDR3 length: 16
V gene: TRBV7-2
J gene: TRBJ2-2
D gene: -
CDR3 protein: CASMNSGGLNTGELFF
CDR3 DNA: TGTGCCAGCATGAATTCGGGGGGCCTGAACACCGGGGAGCTGTTTTTT

clone size: once
CDR3 length: 17
V gene: TRBV2
J gene: TRBJ2-7
D gene: TRBD2
CDR3 protein: CASSKTGTSGGGGEQYF
CDR3 DNA: TGTGCCAGCAGCAAAACCGGGACTAGCGGGGGGGGCGGCGAGCAGTACTTC

clone size: -
CDR3 length: 16
V gene: TRBV4-1
J gene: TRBJ2-5
D gene: TRBD2
CDR3 protein: CASSQVSGGLGGAQYF
CDR3 DNA: TGCGCCAGCAGCCAAGTTAGCGGGGGGCTCGGCGGAGCCCAGTACTTC

clone size: -
CDR3 length: 13
V gene: TRBV27
J gene: TRBJ1-2
D gene: -
CDR3 protein: CASSRGLISGYTF
CDR3 DNA: TGTGCCAGCAGTCGAGGACTTATATCCGGCTACACCTTC

clone size: -
CDR3 length: 15
V gene: TRBV28
J gene: TRBJ2-7
D gene: TRBD1
CDR3 protein: CASSTQSTGGGEQYF
CDR3 DNA: TGTGCCAGCAGCACACAATCGACAGGGGGCGGCGAGCAGTACTTC

clone size: once
CDR3 length: 17
V gene: TRBV5-1
J gene: TRBJ2-7
D gene: TRBD2
CDR3 protein: CASSFGLAGGPGSEQYF
CDR3 DNA: TGCGCCAGCAGCTTCGGACTAGCGGGGGGGCCGGGAAGCGAGCAGTACTTC

clone size: -
CDR3 length: 14
V gene: TRBV21-1
J gene: TRBJ2-1
D gene: -
CDR3 protein: CASSSLAGYNEQFF
CDR3 DNA: TGTGCCAGCAGCTCTCTAGCGGGCTACAATGAGCAGTTCTTC

clone size: -
CDR3 length: 15
V gene: TRBV5-4
J gene: TRBJ2-1
D gene: -
CDR3 protein: CASSPGQGTYNEQFF
CDR3 DNA: TGTGCCAGCAGCCCGGGACAAGGAACCTACAATGAGCAGTTCTTC

clone size: -
CDR3 length: 16
V gene: TRBV27
J gene: TRBJ1-4
D gene: -
CDR3 protein: CASSRPRVGSNEKLFF
CDR3 DNA: TGTGCCAGCAGTCGGCCCAGGGTGGGATCTAATGAAAAACTGTTTTTT

clone size: -
CDR3 length: 16
V gene: TRBV23-1
J gene: TRBJ1-5
D gene: TRBD1
CDR3 protein: CASSRTGGHSNQPQHF
CDR3 DNA: TGCGCCAGCAGCAGGACAGGCGGTCATAGCAATCAGCCCCAGCATTTT

clone size: once
CDR3 length: 14
V gene: TRBV9
J gene: TRBJ2-5
D gene: TRBD1
CDR3 protein: CASSWGTGKETQYF
CDR3 DNA: TGTGCCAGCAGCTGGGGGACAGGGAAAGAGACCCAGTACTTC

clone size: -
CDR3 length: 13
V gene: TRBV6-5
J gene: TRBJ1-5
D gene: -
CDR3 protein: CASSYSIGQPQHF
CDR3 DNA: TGTGCCAGCAGTTACTCGATCGGTCAGCCCCAGCATTTT

clone size: -
CDR3 length: 12
V gene: TRBV7-9
J gene: TRBJ1-1
D gene: -
CDR3 protein: CASSLIGAEAFF
CDR3 DNA: TGTGCCAGCAGCTTAATAGGGGCTGAAGCTTTCTTT

clone size: -
CDR3 length: 16
V gene: TRBV7-9
J gene: TRBJ2-2
D gene: TRBD1
CDR3 protein: CASSPIGRQGHGELFF
CDR3 DNA: TGTGCCAGCAGCCCTATCGGCCGACAGGGACACGGGGAGCTGTTTTTT

clone size: -
CDR3 length: 17
V gene: TRBV5-5
J gene: TRBJ2-1
D gene: -
CDR3 protein: CASSRGTGLSSYNEQFF
CDR3 DNA: TGTGCCAGCAGTCGAGGTACCGGGTTGAGCTCCTACAATGAGCAGTTCTTC

clone size: -
CDR3 length: 14
V gene: TRBV7-9
J gene: TRBJ1-1
D gene: -
CDR3 protein: CASSLALRNTEAFF
CDR3 DNA: TGTGCCAGCAGCTTAGCACTACGGAACACTGAAGCTTTCTTT

clone size: -
CDR3 length: 12
V gene: TRBV30
J gene: TRBJ1-1
D gene: TRBD1
CDR3 protein: CAWSPGDRGAFF
CDR3 DNA: TGTGCCTGGAGTCCAGGGGACAGGGGAGCTTTCTTT

clone size: -
CDR3 length: 14
V gene: TRBV7-8
J gene: TRBJ2-7
D gene: TRBD1
CDR3 protein: CASSLGQGDDEQYF
CDR3 DNA: TGTGCCAGCAGCTTAGGACAGGGGGACGACGAGCAGTACTTC

clone size: -
CDR3 length: 13
V gene: TRBV28
J gene: TRBJ1-2
D gene: -
CDR3 protein: CASRWGSNYGYTF
CDR3 DNA: TGTGCCAGCAGATGGGGATCTAACTATGGCTACACCTTC

clone size: -
CDR3 length: 16
V gene: TRBV19
J gene: TRBJ1-1
D gene: -
CDR3 protein: CASSIGTLLLGTEAFF
CDR3 DNA: TGTGCCAGTAGTATAGGGACACTTCTGTTGGGTACTGAAGCTTTCTTT

clone size: -
CDR3 length: 14
V gene: TRBV28
J gene: TRBJ1-1
D gene: -
CDR3 protein: CASSSSGQNTEAFF
CDR3 DNA: TGTGCCAGCAGTTCATCGGGACAGAACACTGAAGCTTTCTTT